A single sample is the source of the 9 T cell receptor beta chains below, sequenced in a study of shared clonotypes between healthy human individuals. Generated by immunoSEQ multiplex PCR, the TCRdb table keeps only in-frame clones and is missing some. The table includes around 2.1 million clones, 93% detected once. Cells designated naive CD8 were CD45RO-negative and were positively selected for CCR7, with terminally differentiated effector memory CD45RA+ cells excluded. Sequencing was performed on naive CD8+ T cells from PBMCs. These receptors were collected from a man younger than 35 in good health. Some clones in this sample may be carry-over from other donors' samples.

V usage is TRBV9 and J usage is TRBJ2-7, with D maybe TRBD2 (6 bases). Between the trimmed V and J ends, which lost 6 bases and 6 bases, there was a span of 16 bases. The CDR3 spans 13 residues. Germline V gene data show CDR1 as SGDLS and CDR2 as YYNGEE. The CDR3 sequence is CASTPGGAAEQYF. The CDR3 region has the DNA TGTGCCAGCACCCCAGGAGGGGCCGCCGAGCAGTACTTC.

The count of this clone is one. J is TRBJ2-3 and V is TRBV7-6; 7 bases align to TRBD2. The junction had 12 bases not matched to a gene; V was cut back by 5 bases and J by 4 bases. The length of the CDR3 is 16 residues. CDR1 is SGHVS, CDR2 FNYEAQ, per germline. In DNA form, the CDR3 reads TGTGCCAGCAGCCCACGCGGCGGAGGGAGGGCAGATACGCAGTATTTT. Translating gives CASSPRGGGRADTQYF.

The V gene is TRBV2, the J gene TRBJ2-2, with a possible D match to TRBD1 (5 bases). V lost 7 bases and J 6 bases, leaving 12 bases between the germline ends. CDR1 is SNHLY, CDR2 FYNNEI, per germline. The length of the CDR3 is 13 residues. In DNA form, the CDR3 reads TGTGCCAGCACGGCAGGGCTTTCCGGGGAGCTGTTTTTT. Translating gives CASTAGLSGELFF.

The V call is TRBV27, the J call TRBJ2-7; 7 nucleotides line up with TRBD1. This CDR3 spans 13 amino acids. Germline CDR1 and CDR2: MNHEY and SMNVEV (reference sequence). V lost 7 bases to trimming and J lost 3 bases; unmatched junction nucleotides: 6. The CDR3 is CASTAGTVYEQYF. CDR3 DNA sequence: TGTGCCAGCACCGCCGGGACAGTCTACGAGCAGTACTTC.

This sequence joins TRBV15 and TRBJ1-1; no clear D gene. V was clipped by 3 bases and J by 7 bases, with 18 bases between them. The CDR3 totals 15 residues. Germline CDR1 LNHNV, CDR2 YYDKDF (reference sequence). The CDR3 DNA follows: TGTGCCACCAGCAGTGAAACCGGCTGGGAGGATGAAGCTTTCTTT. It yields the protein CATSSETGWEDEAFF.

The chain is built from TRBV4-1 and TRBJ2-1, with TRBD2 matching over 8 bases. Germline V gene sequence: CDR1 MGHRA, CDR2 YSYEKL. The CDR3 is made up of 18 amino acids. The trim removed 1 base at V and 0 bases at J, leaving 8 bases unmatched. The CDR3 nucleotides are TGCGCCAGCAGCCAAGCCTTGACTAGCGCGAGCTCCTACAATGAGCAGTTCTTC. Its protein product is CASSQALTSASSYNEQFF.

The J gene is TRBJ1-2, the V gene TRBV5-6, with 10 bases identical to TRBD1. Trimming at V came to 2 bases and at J to 1 base, leaving 5 bases not matched to a gene. The CDR3 loop spans 16 amino acids. Germline CDR1 SGHDT, CDR2 YYEEEE. The CDR3: CASSFFGTGDNYGYTF. The CDR3 DNA reads as TGTGCCAGCAGCTTTTTCGGGACAGGGGATAACTATGGCTACACCTTC. Full variable domain (outside the CDR3, taken from reference TRBV5-6 and TRBJ1-2): DAGVTQSPTHLIKTRGQQVTLRCSPKSGHDTVSWYQQALGQGPQFIFQYYEEEERQRGNFPDRFSGHQFPNYSSELNVNALLLGDSALYLCASSFFGTGDNYGYTFGSGTRLTVV.

The chain carries TRBV21-1 and TRBJ1-1. TRBV21-1 is labeled a pseudogene. The CDR3 is made up of 17 amino acids. As DNA, the CDR3 is TGTGCCAGCACCCCAAGAGGGGCAGGCCGAGGGCACACTGAAGCTTTCTTT. Amino acid sequence: CASTPRGAGRGHTEAFF.

V and J are TRBV14 and TRBJ1-1, with a possible D match to TRBD1 (6 bases). V gave up 0 bases and J gave up 1 base, with 21 bases separating them. Germline loops: CDR1 SGHDN, CDR2 FVKESK. The CDR3 consists of 19 residues. In DNA form, the CDR3 reads TGTGCCAGCAGCCAAGAGTTTTTTTCGGACAGCCTCTGGAACACTGAAGCTTTCTTT. This encodes CASSQEFFSDSLWNTEAFF.